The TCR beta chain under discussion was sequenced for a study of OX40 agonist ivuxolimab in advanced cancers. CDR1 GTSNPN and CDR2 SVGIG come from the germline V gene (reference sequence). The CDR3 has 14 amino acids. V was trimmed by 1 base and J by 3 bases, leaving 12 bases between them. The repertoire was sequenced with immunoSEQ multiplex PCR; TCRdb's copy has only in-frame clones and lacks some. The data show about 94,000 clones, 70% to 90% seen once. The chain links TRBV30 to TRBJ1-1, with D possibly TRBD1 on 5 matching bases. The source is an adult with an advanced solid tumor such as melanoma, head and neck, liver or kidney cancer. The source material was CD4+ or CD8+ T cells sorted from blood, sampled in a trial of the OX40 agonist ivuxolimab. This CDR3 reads CAWSELGTDTEAFF. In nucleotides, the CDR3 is TGTGCCTGGAGTGAGCTCGGGACGGACACTGAAGCTTTCTTT.